The present T cell receptor (beta chain) was sequenced within a study of T cells in Graves' hyperthyroidism and ophthalmopathy. This clonotype has a count of ten or more. Researchers took RNA transcripts and amplified the TCR beta CDR3 regions from them. A first-round RT-PCR of the TCR CDR3 used the HTBI primer set. TCRdb re-derived calls from the multiplex PCR reads in MiXCR, one entry per CDR3 protein. The top ten clones hold about 35% of a sample with a few hundred thousand distinct CDR3 sequences, approximately 18% of them seen once. What was sequenced was blood. This TCR was sampled from a man over 45 with Graves' ophthalmopathy.

CDR3 region: CASSPWTGETYEQYF. In nucleotides, the CDR3 is TGTGCCAGCTCACCATGGACAGGGGAGACCTACGAGCAGTACTTC. This chain connects TRBV18 to TRBJ2-7, with TRBD1 identical over 9 bases. Trimming at V came to 2 bases and at J to 2 bases, leaving 4 bases not matched to a gene. The CDR3 has 15 amino acids. Germline-derived CDR1 and CDR2 are KGHSH and LQKENI. Together with reference TRBV18 and TRBJ2-7, the CDR3 gives the full variable domain: NAGVMQNPRHLVRRRGQEARLRCSPMKGHSHVYWYRQLPEEGLKFMVYLQKENIIDESGMPKERFSAEFPKEGPSILRIQQVVRGDSAAYFCASSPWTGETYEQYFGPGTRLTVT.